What follows describes a single T cell receptor (beta chain). As yet, its antigen is unknown. These data are taken from a study of post-analysis software for immune sequencing data. Broader study findings: By F measure, samples from a shared preparation batch strongly co-clustered. When patients were compared with controls, 4 or 5 TRBV segments were more frequent, TRBV5-6, TRBV5-1 and TRBV20-1 among them. There was significantly lower normalized Chao1 diversity in multiple sclerosis patients than in controls.

This CDR3 has 17 residues. V shed 3 bases and J 1 base; nucleotides not matched to a gene: 9. Looked up from germline, CDR1 is MNHNS and CDR2 is SASEGT. The library was made from cDNA and included unique molecular identifiers. T cells numbering roughly 1 to 10 million yielded roughly 0.5 million cDNA molecules. TCRdb used MiXCR to reprocess the PCR reads, holding one entry per CDR3 protein. The sample yields 400,000 to 500,000 distinct CDR3 sequences, approximately 38% seen once. The receptor comes from a girl aged 2 to 10 with multiple sclerosis. Sequencing input: blood. The chain joins TRBV6-1 to TRBJ2-7; the match to TRBD2 covers 10 bases. DNA for the CDR3: TGTGCCAGCAGTGAGACTACTAGCGGGATTAGATCCTACGAGCAGTACTTC. It encodes CASSETTSGIRSYEQYF.